The T cell receptor beta chain under discussion was sequenced for a study of blood T cell repertoires in COVID-19. Some clones are missing from TCRdb's copy, which holds only in-frame ones; the method was immunoSEQ multiplex PCR. The sample holds around 110,000 clones; over 75% are singletons and the top ten take 3.5% to 5.5%. This sequence was found in a woman aged 70 to 79 with acute or convalescent COVID-19. The sequenced sample consisted of peripheral blood.

The CDR3 here is CASSGTGDYGYTF. DNA for the CDR3: TGTGCCAGCAGTGGAACGGGGGACTATGGCTACACCTTC. This chain joins TRBV2 and TRBJ1-2; D is possibly TRBD1 (5 bases). The CDR3 covers 13 residues. Germline CDR1 SNHLY, CDR2 FYNNEI. The V and J ends lost 4 bases and 3 bases respectively, with 9 bases between them.